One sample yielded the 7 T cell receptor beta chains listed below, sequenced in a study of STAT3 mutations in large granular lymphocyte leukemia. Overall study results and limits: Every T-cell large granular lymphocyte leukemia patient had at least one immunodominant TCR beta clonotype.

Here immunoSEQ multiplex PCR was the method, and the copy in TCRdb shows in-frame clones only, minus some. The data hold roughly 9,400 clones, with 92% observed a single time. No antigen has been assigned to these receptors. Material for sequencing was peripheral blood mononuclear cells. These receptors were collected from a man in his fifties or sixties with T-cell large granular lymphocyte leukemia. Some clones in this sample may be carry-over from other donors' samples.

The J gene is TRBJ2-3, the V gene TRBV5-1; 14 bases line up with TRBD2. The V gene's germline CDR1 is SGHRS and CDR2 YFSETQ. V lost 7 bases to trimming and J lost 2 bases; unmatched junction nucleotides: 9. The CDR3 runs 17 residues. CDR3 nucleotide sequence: TGCGCCAGCCGTACGACTAGCGGGAGGGAGAACACAGATACGCAGTATTTT. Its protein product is CASRTTSGRENTDTQYF.

The CDR3 region is CASSPGQGIGQPQHF. CDR3 coding DNA: TGTGCCAGCAGCCCCGGACAGGGCATTGGACAGCCCCAGCATTTT. This rearrangement joins TRBV14 to TRBJ1-5; 8 bases fit TRBD1. With 4 bases clipped from V and 7 bases from J, the junction kept 9 bases outside the gene matches. Looked up from germline, CDR1 is SGHDN and CDR2 is FVKESK. This CDR3 is built from 15 residues.

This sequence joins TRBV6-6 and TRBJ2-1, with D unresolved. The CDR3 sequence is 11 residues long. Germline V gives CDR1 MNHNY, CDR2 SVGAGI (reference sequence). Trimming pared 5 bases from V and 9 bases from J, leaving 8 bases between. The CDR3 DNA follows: TGTGCCAGCAGTCAGATGGGTGAGCAGTTCTTC. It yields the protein CASSQMGEQFF.

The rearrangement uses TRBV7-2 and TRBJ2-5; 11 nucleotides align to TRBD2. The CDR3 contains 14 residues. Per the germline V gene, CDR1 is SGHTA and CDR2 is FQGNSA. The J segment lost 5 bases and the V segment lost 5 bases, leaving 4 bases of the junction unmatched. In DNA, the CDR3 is TGTGCCAGCAGCCAGACTAGCGGGATCGAGACCCAGTACTTC. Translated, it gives CASSQTSGIETQYF.

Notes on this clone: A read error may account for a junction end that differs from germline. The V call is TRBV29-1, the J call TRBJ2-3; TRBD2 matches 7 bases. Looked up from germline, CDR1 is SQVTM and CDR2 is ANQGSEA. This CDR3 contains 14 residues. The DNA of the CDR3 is TGTAGCGTTGGGGGGAGGGGTACGGTAGATACGCAGTATTTT. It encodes CSVGGRGTVDTQYF.

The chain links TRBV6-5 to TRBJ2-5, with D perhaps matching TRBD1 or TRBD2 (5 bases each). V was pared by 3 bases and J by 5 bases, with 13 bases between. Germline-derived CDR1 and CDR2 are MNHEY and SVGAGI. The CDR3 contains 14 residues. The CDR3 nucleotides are TGTGCCAGCAGTTATTCGGGGCTTCAGGAGACCCAGTACTTC. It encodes CASSYSGLQETQYF.

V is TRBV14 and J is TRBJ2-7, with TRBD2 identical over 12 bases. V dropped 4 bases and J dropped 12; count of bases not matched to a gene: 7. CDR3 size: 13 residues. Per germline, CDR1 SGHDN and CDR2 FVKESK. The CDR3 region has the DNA TGTGCCAGCAGCCCACGGACTAGCGGGACCCCGTACTTC. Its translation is CASSPRTSGTPYF.